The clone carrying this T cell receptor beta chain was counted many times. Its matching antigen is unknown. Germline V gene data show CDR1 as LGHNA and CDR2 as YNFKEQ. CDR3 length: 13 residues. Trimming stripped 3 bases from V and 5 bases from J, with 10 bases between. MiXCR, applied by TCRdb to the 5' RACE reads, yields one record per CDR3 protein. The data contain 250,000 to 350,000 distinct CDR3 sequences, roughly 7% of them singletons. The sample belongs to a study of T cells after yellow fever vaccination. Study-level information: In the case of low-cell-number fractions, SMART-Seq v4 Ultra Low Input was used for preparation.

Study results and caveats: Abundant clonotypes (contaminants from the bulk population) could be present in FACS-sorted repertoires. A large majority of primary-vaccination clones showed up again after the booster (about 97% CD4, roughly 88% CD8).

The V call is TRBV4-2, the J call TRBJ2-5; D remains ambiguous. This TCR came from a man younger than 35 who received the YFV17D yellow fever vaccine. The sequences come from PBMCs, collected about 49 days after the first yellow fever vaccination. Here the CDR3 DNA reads TGTGCCAGCAGCCAGAGTGTTGCGGAGACCCAGTACTTC. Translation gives CASSQSVAETQYF.